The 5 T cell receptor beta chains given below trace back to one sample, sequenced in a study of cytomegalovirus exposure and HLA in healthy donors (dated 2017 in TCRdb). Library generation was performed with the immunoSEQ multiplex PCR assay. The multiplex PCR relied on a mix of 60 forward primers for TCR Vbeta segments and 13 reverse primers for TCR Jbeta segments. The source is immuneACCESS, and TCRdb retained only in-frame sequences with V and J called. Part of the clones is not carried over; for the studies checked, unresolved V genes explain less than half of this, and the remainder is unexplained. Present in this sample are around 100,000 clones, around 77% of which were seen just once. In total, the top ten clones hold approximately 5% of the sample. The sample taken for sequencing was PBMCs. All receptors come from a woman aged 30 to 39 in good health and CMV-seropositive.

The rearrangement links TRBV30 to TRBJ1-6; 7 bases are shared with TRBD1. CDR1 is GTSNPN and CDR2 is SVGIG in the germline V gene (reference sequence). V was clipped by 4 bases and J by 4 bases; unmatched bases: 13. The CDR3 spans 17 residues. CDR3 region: CAWNPGGVMGYNSPLHF. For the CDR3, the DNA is TGTGCCTGGAATCCAGGGGGTGTAATGGGATATAATTCACCCCTCCACTTT.

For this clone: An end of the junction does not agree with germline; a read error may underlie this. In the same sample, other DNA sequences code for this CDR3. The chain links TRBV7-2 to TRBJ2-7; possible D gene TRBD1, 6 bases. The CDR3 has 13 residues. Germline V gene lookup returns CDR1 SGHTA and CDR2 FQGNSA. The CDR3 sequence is CASSLEVRGEQYF. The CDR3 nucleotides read TGTGCTAGCAGCTTAGAAGTCAGGGGCGAGCAGTACTTC. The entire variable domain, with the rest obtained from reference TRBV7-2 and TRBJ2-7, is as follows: GAGVSQSPSNKVTEKGKDVELRCDPISGHTALYWYRQSLGQGLEFLIYFQGNSAPDKSGLPSDRFSAERTGGSVSTLTIQRTQQEDSAVYLCASSLEVRGEQYFGPGTRLTVT.

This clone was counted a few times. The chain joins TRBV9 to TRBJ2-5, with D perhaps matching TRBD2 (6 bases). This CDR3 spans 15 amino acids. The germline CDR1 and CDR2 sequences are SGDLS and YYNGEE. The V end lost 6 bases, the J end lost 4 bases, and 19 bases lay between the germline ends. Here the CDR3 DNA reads TGTGCCAGCAACTTATTCGGGAGTCTGGGAGAGACCCAGTACTTC. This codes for CASNLFGSLGETQYF.

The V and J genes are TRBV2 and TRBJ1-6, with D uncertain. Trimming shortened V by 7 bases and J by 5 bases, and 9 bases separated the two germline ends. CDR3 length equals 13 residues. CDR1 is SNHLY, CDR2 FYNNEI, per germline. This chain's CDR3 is CASMTHHNSPLHF. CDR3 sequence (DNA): TGTGCCAGCATGACACACCATAATTCACCCCTCCACTTT.

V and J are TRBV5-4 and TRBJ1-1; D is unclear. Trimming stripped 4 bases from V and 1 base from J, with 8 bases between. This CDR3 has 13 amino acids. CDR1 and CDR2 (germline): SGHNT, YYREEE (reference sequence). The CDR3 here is CASSQQQNTEAFF. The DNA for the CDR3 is TGTGCCAGCAGCCAACAGCAGAACACTGAAGCTTTCTTT.